This T cell receptor beta chain was identified during a study of blood T cell repertoires in COVID-19. The CDR3 loop spans 16 amino acids. Trimming took 1 base from V and 3 from J; bases not matched to a gene: 3. The germline CDR1 and CDR2 sequences are KGHDR and SFDVKD. Some clones are missing from TCRdb's copy, which holds only in-frame ones; the method was immunoSEQ multiplex PCR. The sample yields roughly 200,000 clones, around nine tenths seen once. The V call is TRBV24-1, the J call TRBJ2-2, with 8 bases identical to TRBD1. The sample was PBMCs or T cells enriched from blood (not recorded which). The clonotype was recovered from a woman aged 25 to 45 who had been exposed to COVID-19. The CDR3 region has the DNA TGTGCCACCAGTGATTTATCCAGGGGGCACACCGGGGAGCTGTTTTTT. Translation gives CATSDLSRGHTGELFF.